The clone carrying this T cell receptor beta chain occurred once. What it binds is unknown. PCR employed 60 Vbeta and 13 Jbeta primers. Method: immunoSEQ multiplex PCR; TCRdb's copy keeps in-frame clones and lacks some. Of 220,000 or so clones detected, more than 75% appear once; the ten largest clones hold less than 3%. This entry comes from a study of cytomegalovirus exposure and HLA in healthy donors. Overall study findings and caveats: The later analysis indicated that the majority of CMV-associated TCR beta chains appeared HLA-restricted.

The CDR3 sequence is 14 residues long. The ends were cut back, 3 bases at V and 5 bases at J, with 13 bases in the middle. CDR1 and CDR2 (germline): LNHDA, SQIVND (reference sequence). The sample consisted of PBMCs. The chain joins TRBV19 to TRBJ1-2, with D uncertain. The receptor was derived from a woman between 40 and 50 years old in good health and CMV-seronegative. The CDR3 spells CASSIYSSTYGYTF. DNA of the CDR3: TGTGCCAGTAGTATTTACAGCAGTACATATGGCTACACCTTC.